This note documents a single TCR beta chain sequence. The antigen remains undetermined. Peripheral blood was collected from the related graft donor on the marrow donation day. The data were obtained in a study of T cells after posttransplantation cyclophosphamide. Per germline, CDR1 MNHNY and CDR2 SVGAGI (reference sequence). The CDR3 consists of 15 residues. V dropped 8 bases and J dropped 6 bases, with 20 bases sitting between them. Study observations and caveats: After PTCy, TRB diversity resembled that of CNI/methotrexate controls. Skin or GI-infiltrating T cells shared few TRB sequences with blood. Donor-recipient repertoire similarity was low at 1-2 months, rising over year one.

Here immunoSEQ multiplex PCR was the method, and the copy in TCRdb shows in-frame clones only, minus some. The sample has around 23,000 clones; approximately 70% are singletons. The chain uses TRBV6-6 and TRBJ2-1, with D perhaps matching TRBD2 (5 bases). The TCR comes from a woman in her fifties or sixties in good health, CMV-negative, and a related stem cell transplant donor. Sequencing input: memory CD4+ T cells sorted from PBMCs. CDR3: CASGLPAMKSNEQFF. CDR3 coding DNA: TGTGCCAGCGGACTCCCGGCAATGAAGAGCAATGAGCAGTTCTTC.